This TCR beta chain came from a study of T cell responses to AZD1222 COVID-19 vaccine. About the study: Whether given at about 4 or about 12 weeks, second doses were pooled. Study-wide results and caveats: Reportedly, close to half of spike-specific TCRs are directed against unmutated variant regions. Spike was spanned by vaccine-associated CD4 TCRs, with dominance at 160-218 and 743-854. Of the AZD1222 recipients, only five or six were seropositive at baseline.

The V gene's germline CDR1 is SGHKS and CDR2 YYEKEE (reference sequence). After removal of 2 bases from V and 0 bases from J, the junction contained 6 bases not matched to a gene. The CDR3 totals 17 residues. Note on this clone: As yet, its antigen is unknown.

Clones were sequenced by immunoSEQ multiplex PCR, and TCRdb holds only the in-frame ones, with some missing. Seen here are around 89,000 clones, under 95% observed once, and the top ten hold around a fifth. The sequences come from peripheral blood, collected on day 0 of AZD1222 vaccination. This TCR was sampled from an adult in good health. This sequence joins TRBV5-5 and TRBJ2-1; 9 nucleotides match TRBD2. DNA for the CDR3: TGTGCCAGCAGCTTCCCTAGCGGGGAAAGCTCCTACAATGAGCAGTTCTTC. Residues: CASSFPSGESSYNEQFF.